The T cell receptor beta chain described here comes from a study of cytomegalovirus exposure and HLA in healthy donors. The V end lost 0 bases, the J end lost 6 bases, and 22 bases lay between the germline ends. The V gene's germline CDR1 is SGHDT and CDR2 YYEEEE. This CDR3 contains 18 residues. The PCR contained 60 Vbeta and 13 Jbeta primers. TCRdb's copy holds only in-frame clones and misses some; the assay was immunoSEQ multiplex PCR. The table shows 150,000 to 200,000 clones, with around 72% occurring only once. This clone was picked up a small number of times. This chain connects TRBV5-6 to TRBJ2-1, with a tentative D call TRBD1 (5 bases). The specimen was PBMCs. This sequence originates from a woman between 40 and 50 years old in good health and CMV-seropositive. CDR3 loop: CASSLAFRFSGRANEQFF. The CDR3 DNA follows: TGTGCCAGCAGCTTGGCCTTTCGCTTTTCTGGCAGGGCCAATGAGCAGTTCTTC. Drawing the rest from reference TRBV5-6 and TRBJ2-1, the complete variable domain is DAGVTQSPTHLIKTRGQQVTLRCSPKSGHDTVSWYQQALGQGPQFIFQYYEEEERQRGNFPDRFSGHQFPNYSSELNVNALLLGDSALYLCASSLAFRFSGRANEQFFGPGTRLTVL.